This TCR beta chain was sequenced during a study of CD8 T cells in Susac syndrome. Study-wide background: Patients with Susac syndrome, at blood draw, were therapy-naive, on corticosteroids, or on intravenous immunoglobulin alone. General study points: The study recognized that its TCR sequencing and HLA analysis covered a relatively small number of individuals. The authors found fewer than 20 Susac-specific public clones in total CD8+ repertoires and four to six in CD8+ TEMRA repertoires.

RNA amounts of roughly 0.5 to 1 ug underwent reverse transcription with random hexamers. TCRdb recomputed calls from the immunoSEQ multiplex PCR reads with MiXCR, one row per CDR3 protein. In the table there are roughly 190,000 distinct CDR3 sequences, approximately 95% of which are singletons. Trimming pared 5 bases from V and 5 bases from J, leaving 7 bases between. The CDR3 totals 12 residues. Looked up from germline, CDR1 is MNHEY and CDR2 is SMNVEV (reference sequence). As for this clonotype: Its antigen is not identified.

Patients with Susac syndrome met diagnostic criteria that were recently defined for definite or probable disease. Sample: CD8+ T cells from PBMCs. This TCR was sampled from a human donor with Susac syndrome. This chain joins TRBV27 and TRBJ2-1; D gene ambiguous. The CDR3 reads CASSNIDNEQFF. In DNA, the CDR3 is TGTGCCAGCAGTAATATAGACAATGAGCAGTTCTTC.